The clone carrying this TCR beta chain was seen more than once but under ten times. Its antigen is unknown. A second PCR, run for roughly 7 to 11 cycles, used a sample-barcoded 5' primer plus a J-beta primer mix. TCRdb re-derived calls from the 5' RACE reads in MiXCR, one entry per CDR3 protein. This table has fewer than 800,000 distinct CDR3 sequences, about 52% appearing once. The source of the sample is a study of blood T cells in healthy people across ages. Donation came from healthy Caucasian individuals in Russia who were aged about 6 to 95. Study-level results: Correlation between TCR beta diversity and naive T cell percentage was strong. Unsorted PBMC material precluded a definitive naive versus antigen-experienced comparison.

This CDR3 contains 14 residues. Germline CDR1 reads DFQATT; CDR2 reads SNEGSKA (reference sequence). J gave up 4 bases and V 3 bases, and 5 bases lay outside the gene matches. The TCR was taken from a woman between 55 and 75 years old in good health. The chain recombines TRBV20-1 with TRBJ1-3, with TRBD1 matching over 8 bases. Sequencing input: blood. The CDR3 nucleotides read TGCAGTGCTAGGGACAGGGTTGGGGGAAACACCATATATTTT. It codes for CSARDRVGGNTIYF.